One sample yielded the 2 T cell receptor beta chains listed below, sequenced in a study of blood T cell repertoires in COVID-19. Measured with immunoSEQ multiplex PCR; TCRdb has only the in-frame clones, and not every one. The profile shows some 250,000 clones, approximately 86% of them singletons. What was sequenced was peripheral blood. The source is a woman aged 60-75 years with COVID-19, enrolled during active disease.

V is TRBV11-1 and J is TRBJ2-5; 7 bases fit TRBD1. Trimming at V came to 4 bases and at J to 0 bases, leaving 2 bases not matched to a gene. The germline gives CDR1 SGHAT, CDR2 FQDESV (reference sequence). CDR3 length: 14 residues. The CDR3 region has the DNA TGTGCCAGCAGCTCGGGGACAGACCAAGAGACCCAGTACTTC. It is translated as CASSSGTDQETQYF.

This chain's CDR3 is CASSLGAVGYGNTIYF. The CDR3 region has the DNA TGTGCCAGCAGTCTAGGGGCTGTGGGTTACGGAAACACCATATATTTT. The V call is TRBV6-6, the J call TRBJ1-3; perhaps TRBD1 as D (5 bases). The CDR3 spans 16 residues. Trimming shortened V by 5 bases and J by 4 bases, and 18 bases separated the two germline ends. Looked up from germline, CDR1 is MNHNY and CDR2 is SVGAGI (reference sequence).